Below, 14 T cell receptor beta chains from the same sample are listed, as sequenced in a study of T-cell memory formation after mild COVID-19. TCRdb re-called the 5' RACE reads through MiXCR, storing one row per CDR3 protein. The repertoire holds approximately 350,000 distinct CDR3 sequences, with under 15% as singletons. Sequencing was carried out using PBMCs or a T cell subset sorted from them (not recorded which). Receptors originate from a young man who had mild COVID-19 (a few samples of this study predate the infection). Cell type and time point are not known.

This clonotype was detected a few times. The chain carries TRBV5-6 and TRBJ2-7; TRBD1 matches 7 bases. Germline trimming cut 0 bases from V and 6 bases from J; bases unmatched to any gene: 6. Germline CDR1 and CDR2: SGHDT and YYEEEE. The CDR3 consists of 14 residues. CDR3 sequence (DNA): TGTGCCAGCAGCTTGGGAGGGGGCCCAGGCGAGCAGTACTTC. Translation gives CASSLGGGPGEQYF.

This clonotype was recorded a few times. The genes are TRBV6-2 or TRBV6-3 and TRBJ2-5; the D is unclear. The CDR3 runs to 13 residues. The germline V and J ends were trimmed by 1 base and 4 bases, with 7 bases remaining between them. Germline assignment: CDR1 MNHEY and CDR2 SVGEGT. The CDR3 DNA reads TGTGCCAGCAGTTACTACACCCGAGAGACCCAGTACTTC. This encodes CASSYYTRETQYF.

The chain joins TRBV6-1 to TRBJ2-3; maybe TRBD2 (5 bases). Deletions cut 7 bases from V and 1 base from J, with 15 bases between. This CDR3 contains 15 residues. Germline values: CDR1 MNHNS, CDR2 SASEGT. CDR3 DNA sequence: TGTGCCAGCAAGGTGAGAGGGAGTGGCACAGATACGCAGTATTTT. Protein: CASKVRGSGTDTQYF.

With respect to this clonotype: The junction departs from the called germline gene at one end, perhaps through a read error. The chain carries TRBV7-7 and TRBJ2-5, with D possibly being TRBD2 (6 bases). This CDR3 is built from 13 residues. Looked up from germline, CDR1 is SSHAT and CDR2 is FNYEAQ (reference sequence). The CDR3 reads CASSAGTGETQYF. The CDR3 nucleotides are TGTGCTAGCAGCGCGGGGACCGGGGAGACCCAGTACTTC.

This clonotype was counted a few times. This chain joins TRBV7-9 and TRBJ1-6; TRBD1 agrees at 10 bases. J gave up 8 bases and V 5 bases, and 0 bases lay outside the gene matches. Looked up from germline, CDR1 is SEHNR and CDR2 is FQNEAQ (reference sequence). This CDR3 contains 13 residues. The CDR3 is CASSGQGDSPLHF. The CDR3 region has the DNA TGTGCCAGCAGCGGACAGGGGGATTCACCCCTCCACTTT.

This clonotype was recorded many times. The rearrangement joins TRBV5-1 to TRBJ2-5; tentatively, D is TRBD2 (5 bases). Germline lookup yields CDR1 SGHRS and CDR2 YFSETQ. V was clipped by 0 bases and J by 4 bases, with 10 bases between them. The CDR3 has 14 amino acids. CDR3 sequence (DNA): TGCGCCAGCAGCTTGGTCGAGGGCGCAGAGACCCAGTACTTC. It codes for CASSLVEGAETQYF.

This clonotype was recorded a few times. The rearrangement links TRBV12-5 to TRBJ1-1; tentatively, D is TRBD1 (5 bases). The V gene's germline CDR1 is LGHNT and CDR2 FRNRAP. The CDR3 consists of 12 residues. Trimming shortened V by 7 bases and J by 6 bases, and 12 bases separated the two germline ends. Here the CDR3 DNA reads TGTGCTAGTGCCCGGGGGGGGGCTGAAGCTTTCTTT. It yields the protein CASARGGAEAFF.

CDR3 bases: TGTGCCAGCAGCAGACGGGACACCTTTTCCTACAATGAGCAGTTCTTC. Its protein product is CASSRRDTFSYNEQFF. This rearrangement joins TRBV9 to TRBJ2-1, with D perhaps TRBD1 (6 bases). Germline V CDR1 and CDR2: SGDLS, YYNGEE. Trimming removed 4 bases from V and 1 base from J, with 15 bases in between. This CDR3 has 16 residues.

This clonotype appeared many times. The chain is built from TRBV4-2 and TRBJ2-1, with 7 bases aligning to TRBD2. This CDR3 comprises 14 residues. Per germline, CDR1 LGHNA and CDR2 YNFKEQ. Germline trimming cut 8 bases from V and 5 bases from J; bases unmatched to any gene: 9. CDR3: CASGERGPNNEQFF. In DNA, the CDR3 is TGTGCCAGCGGGGAGCGGGGACCGAACAATGAGCAGTTCTTC.

This rearrangement joins TRBV5-1 to TRBJ2-1; D is unclear. Trimming shortened V by 0 bases and J by 4 bases, and 11 bases separated the two germline ends. The CDR3 is made up of 15 amino acids. Germline values: CDR1 SGHRS, CDR2 YFSETQ. The CDR3 loop is CASSLGVYSYNEQFF. The CDR3 coding sequence is TGCGCCAGCAGCTTGGGAGTATACTCATACAATGAGCAGTTCTTC.

The V call is TRBV3-1, the J call TRBJ2-5; 9 bases fit TRBD2. V gave up 1 base and J gave up 1 base; unmatched junction bases: 7. The germline V gene encodes CDR1 LGHDT and CDR2 YNNKEL (reference sequence). This CDR3 is built from 17 residues. The CDR3 protein is CASSQVGAGGFQETQYF. The CDR3 region has the DNA TGTGCCAGCAGCCAAGTCGGGGCGGGGGGGTTCCAAGAGACCCAGTACTTC.

This clonotype turned up a few times. The J gene is TRBJ1-3, the V gene TRBV4-1; D is uncertain. CDR3 length equals 17 residues. Germline assignment: CDR1 MGHRA and CDR2 YSYEKL. The germline V and J ends were trimmed by 6 bases and 2 bases, with 20 bases remaining between them. The CDR3 sequence: CASSPIDGSGAGNTIYF. DNA of the CDR3: TGCGCCAGCAGTCCCATCGACGGTTCTGGGGCTGGAAACACCATATATTTT.

Ten or more counts support this clonotype. This chain uses TRBV7-2 with TRBJ2-5; maybe TRBD1 (6 bases). From germline, CDR1 is SGHTA and CDR2 FQGNSA. The CDR3 extends over 14 amino acids. V lost 5 bases to trimming and J lost 5 bases, with 15 bases between them. The CDR3 loop reads CASSRRQVRETQYF. CDR3 nucleotides: TGTGCCAGCAGCCGTAGACAGGTTCGGGAGACCCAGTACTTC.

This clonotype has more than one count but fewer than ten. The V gene is TRBV7-9, the J gene TRBJ1-2; D not resolved. CDR1 is SEHNR, CDR2 FQNEAQ, per germline (reference sequence). V lost 1 base and J 8 bases, leaving 17 bases between the germline ends. The CDR3 spans 15 residues. CDR3 coding DNA: TGTGCCAGCAGCTTAGACGTGGCGGCGGATCGGGGCTACACCTTC. The encoded protein is CASSLDVAADRGYTF.